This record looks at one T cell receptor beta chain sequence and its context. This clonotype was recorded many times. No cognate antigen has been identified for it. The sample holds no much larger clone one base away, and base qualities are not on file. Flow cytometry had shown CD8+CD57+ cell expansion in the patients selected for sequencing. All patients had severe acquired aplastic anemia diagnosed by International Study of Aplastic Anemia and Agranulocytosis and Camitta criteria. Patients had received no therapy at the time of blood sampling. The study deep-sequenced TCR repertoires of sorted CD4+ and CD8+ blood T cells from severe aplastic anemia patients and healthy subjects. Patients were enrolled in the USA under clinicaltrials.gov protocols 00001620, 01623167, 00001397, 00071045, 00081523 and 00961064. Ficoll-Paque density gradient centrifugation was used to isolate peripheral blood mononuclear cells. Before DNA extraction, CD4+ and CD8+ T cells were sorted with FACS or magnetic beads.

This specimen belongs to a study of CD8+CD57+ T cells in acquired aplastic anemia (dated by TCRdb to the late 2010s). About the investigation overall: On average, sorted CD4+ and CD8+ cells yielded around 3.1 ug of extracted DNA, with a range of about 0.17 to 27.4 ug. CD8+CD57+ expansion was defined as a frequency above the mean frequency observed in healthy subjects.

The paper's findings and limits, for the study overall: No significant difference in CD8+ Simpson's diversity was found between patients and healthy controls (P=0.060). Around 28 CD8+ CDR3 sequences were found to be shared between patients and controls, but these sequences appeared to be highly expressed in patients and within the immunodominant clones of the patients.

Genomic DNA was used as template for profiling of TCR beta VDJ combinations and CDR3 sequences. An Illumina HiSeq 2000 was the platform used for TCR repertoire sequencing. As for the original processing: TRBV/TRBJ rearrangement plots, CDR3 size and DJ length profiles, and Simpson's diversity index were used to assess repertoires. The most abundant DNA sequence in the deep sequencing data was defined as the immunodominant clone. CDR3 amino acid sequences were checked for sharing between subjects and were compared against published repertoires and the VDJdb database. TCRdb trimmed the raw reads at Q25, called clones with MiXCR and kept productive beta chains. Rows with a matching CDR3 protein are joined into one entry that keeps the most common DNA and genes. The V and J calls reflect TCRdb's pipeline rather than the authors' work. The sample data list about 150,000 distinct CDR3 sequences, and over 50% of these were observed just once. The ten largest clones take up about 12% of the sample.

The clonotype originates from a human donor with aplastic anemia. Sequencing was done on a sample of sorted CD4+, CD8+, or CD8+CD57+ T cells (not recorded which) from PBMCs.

The CDR3: CSARGDRATEAFF. The DNA sequence is as follows: TGCAGTGCTAGGGGGGACAGGGCCACTGAAGCTTTCTTT. Recombination connected TRBV20-1 to TRBJ1-1, with TRBD1 identical over 9 junction bases. For this chain, trimming is 3 bases at the V end and 4 bases at the J end, and the number of junction bases without a gene match is 3. Based on the germline V gene (reference sequence), the CDR1 and CDR2 sequences are DFQATT and SNEGSKA. From the cysteine up to the phenylalanine, the CDR3 has a length of 13 residues. The sequence is cut down to CDR3 DNA, 39 bases in frame from base 1.